The 20 T cell receptor beta chains below all came from one sample that was sequenced in a study of CD8 T cells in ankylosing spondylitis. MiXCR was run by TCRdb on the 5' RACE reads, yielding one entry per CDR3 protein. Among 250,000 or so distinct CDR3 sequences listed, about 18% were seen once. Sequenced: blood, either unsorted or a sorted T cell fraction (not recorded which). These receptors originate from a male donor with ankylosing spondylitis or in good health (not recorded which).

This clonotype was counted a few times. J is TRBJ2-1 and V is TRBV5-1; no clear D gene. Trimming cost V 4 bases and J 2 bases, with 13 bases left between them. The CDR3 loop spans 15 amino acids. In germline, CDR1 is SGHRS, CDR2 YFSETQ. The CDR3 here is CASSPDFLPYNEQFF. The CDR3 DNA reads as TGCGCCAGCAGCCCTGACTTCTTACCCTACAATGAGCAGTTCTTC.

The genes are TRBV3-1 and TRBJ2-7; no reliable D call. The V end was cut by 6 bases, the J end by 4 bases, with 16 bases between. CDR1 is LGHDT and CDR2 is YNNKEL in the germline V gene (reference sequence). There are 14 residues in the CDR3. The CDR3 sequence is CASSPVKGAYEQYF. The CDR3, as DNA: TGTGCCAGCAGTCCGGTCAAGGGCGCTTACGAGCAGTACTTC.

This clonotype was seen repeatedly, ten times or more. This chain links TRBV6-5 with TRBJ2-3; D is uncertain. The CDR3 loop spans 12 amino acids. Germline V gene sequence: CDR1 MNHEY, CDR2 SVGAGI. V was trimmed by 5 bases and J by 6 bases, leaving 9 bases between them. The DNA of the CDR3 is TGTGCCAGCAGTCCCCTCGGGGATACGCAGTATTTT. Encoded protein: CASSPLGDTQYF.

This clonotype was detected only a few times. This chain uses TRBV10-3 with TRBJ2-7, with TRBD2 matching 14 bases. V was pared by 10 bases and J by 0 bases, with 2 bases of the junction left unmatched. CDR1 and CDR2 from the germline V gene are ENHRY and SYGVKD. The CDR3 runs 14 residues. This CDR3 reads CATGTSGSSYEQYF. DNA for the CDR3: TGTGCCACGGGGACTAGCGGGAGCTCCTACGAGCAGTACTTC.

This sequence joins TRBV27 and TRBJ2-3; possibly TRBD2 for D (5 bases). This CDR3 contains 12 residues. Germline V lookup: CDR1 MNHEY, CDR2 SMNVEV (reference sequence). V lost 4 bases and J lost 4, with 6 bases in between. In DNA form, the CDR3 reads TGTGCCAGCAGTTCGCGGGCAGATACGCAGTATTTT. Its protein is CASSSRADTQYF.

The chain employs TRBV29-1 and TRBJ2-1; the match to TRBD2 covers 7 bases. This CDR3 comprises 14 residues. Germline lookup yields CDR1 SQVTM and CDR2 ANQGSEA. This chain's CDR3 is CRRGAGDIYNEQFF. CDR3 in DNA: TGCAGACGTGGGGCGGGAGACATCTACAATGAGCAGTTCTTC.

This clonotype showed up many times. V usage is TRBV12-3 or TRBV12-4 and J usage is TRBJ2-1, with D unclear. This CDR3 is 12 amino acids long. Trimming stripped 5 bases from V and 8 bases from J, with 10 bases between. As DNA, the CDR3 is TGTGCCAGCAGTCTCGACACATATGAGCAGTTCTTC. Protein sequence: CASSLDTYEQFF.

This clonotype was counted between two and nine times. As DNA, the CDR3 is TGTGCCAGCAGTTTTACGATGACTAGCCCAACTGCTTACGAGCAGTACTTC. Protein sequence: CASSFTMTSPTAYEQYF. The chain combines TRBV12-3 or TRBV12-4 with TRBJ2-7; TRBD2 agrees at 7 bases. V dropped 3 bases and J dropped 4; count of bases not matched to a gene: 15. There are 17 residues in the CDR3.

The table lists this clonotype with a few counts. The CDR3 DNA reads TGCAGCGTTGTTCTGCAGATCTCCTACAATGAGCAGTTCTTC. Translating it yields CSVVLQISYNEQFF. The chain employs TRBV29-1 and TRBJ2-1; D is uncertain. The germline V and J ends were trimmed by 4 bases and 0 bases, with 10 bases remaining between them. CDR3 length equals 14 residues. Germline CDR1 and CDR2: SQVTM and ANQGSEA.

The V call is TRBV9, the J call TRBJ2-1; 7 nucleotides agree with TRBD2. In germline, CDR1 is SGDLS, CDR2 YYNGEE. The ends lost 2 bases at V and 5 bases at J; junction bases unmatched: 10. This CDR3 is built from 16 residues. The CDR3 here is CASSVLWEGHDNEQFF. CDR3 in DNA: TGTGCCAGCAGCGTCCTTTGGGAGGGCCACGACAATGAGCAGTTCTTC.

This rearrangement joins TRBV5-1 to TRBJ2-7; unclear D gene. Germline values: CDR1 SGHRS, CDR2 YFSETQ. This CDR3 has 15 amino acids. V gave up 0 bases and J gave up 2 bases, with 12 bases separating them. CDR3 bases: TGCGCCAGCAGCTTGGGTATAGGGTTAACCTACGAGCAGTACTTC. This encodes CASSLGIGLTYEQYF.

This clonotype has more than one count but fewer than ten. The chain carries TRBV4-3 and TRBJ2-2, with 9 bases lining up with TRBD2. The CDR3 sequence is 19 residues long. Per the germline V gene, CDR1 is LGHNA and CDR2 is YSLEER. After removal of 0 bases from V and 0 bases from J, the junction contained 8 bases not matched to a gene. The CDR3 loop reads CASSQDSVAGGANTGELFF. DNA of the CDR3: TGCGCCAGCAGCCAAGATTCCGTCGCGGGAGGGGCGAACACCGGGGAGCTGTTTTTT.

This clonotype has only a few counts. The chain uses TRBV20-1 and TRBJ2-7, with TRBD2 identical over 7 bases. The CDR3 extends over 13 amino acids. Germline CDR1 reads DFQATT; CDR2 reads SNEGSKA (reference sequence). The V segment lost 8 bases and the J segment 0 bases; nucleotides outside the gene matches: 7. DNA for the CDR3: TGCAGTACCTTAGGGACTAACTCCTACGAGCAGTACTTC. This codes for CSTLGTNSYEQYF.

This clonotype has a handful of counts. The gene calls are TRBV4-3 and TRBJ2-1; tentatively, D is TRBD2 (5 bases). The V and J ends lost 2 bases and 4 bases respectively, with 6 bases between them. Germline-derived CDR1 and CDR2 are LGHNA and YSLEER. CDR3 length: 13 amino acids. The CDR3 DNA follows: TGCGCCAGCAGCCAACGGGATTACAATGAGCAGTTCTTC. It specifies CASSQRDYNEQFF.

This clonotype was found many times. The chain is built from TRBV27 and TRBJ2-1; D could derive from TRBD1 or TRBD2 (5 bases each). The CDR3 runs to 17 residues. The germline V and J ends were trimmed by 5 bases and 9 bases, with 26 bases remaining between them. The germline gives CDR1 MNHEY, CDR2 SMNVEV (reference sequence). The CDR3 bases are TGTGCCAGCAGTCTGGCCCTAGGGGACGGAATTGTCGGTGAGCAGTTCTTC. Its protein is CASSLALGDGIVGEQFF.

This clonotype was observed at least ten times. This rearrangement joins TRBV12-3 or TRBV12-4 to TRBJ1-2, with 10 nucleotides matching TRBD1. The V gene end was trimmed by 7 bases and the J gene end by 4 bases; junction bases not matched to a gene: 9. This CDR3 spans 15 amino acids. CDR3 coding DNA: TGTGCCAGCATCCAGGGGGACAGGGGCGTCTATGGCTACACCTTC. Protein: CASIQGDRGVYGYTF.

This chain connects TRBV3-1 to TRBJ2-3; unclear D gene. The germline CDR1 and CDR2 sequences are LGHDT and YNNKEL (reference sequence). This CDR3 has 13 residues. V was pared by 0 bases and J by 6 bases, with 7 bases between. CDR3 sequence (DNA): TGTGCCAGCAGCCAAGATCCCAGGGATACGCAGTATTTT. It is translated as CASSQDPRDTQYF.

This chain links TRBV10-3 with TRBJ2-1, with D perhaps TRBD1 or TRBD2 (6 bases each). V lost 2 bases to trimming and J lost 7 bases, with 9 bases between them. The CDR3 extends over 13 amino acids. Germline V gives CDR1 ENHRY, CDR2 SYGVKD. The CDR3 loop is CAISEVGGNEQFF. CDR3 nucleotide sequence: TGTGCCATCAGTGAGGTAGGGGGGAATGAGCAGTTCTTC.

This clonotype was counted only a few times. V usage is TRBV5-1 and J usage is TRBJ1-5; no definite D call. Trimming shortened V by 0 bases and J by 0 bases, and 10 bases separated the two germline ends. Germline CDR1 is SGHRS and CDR2 is YFSETQ. The CDR3 runs to 16 residues. In DNA, the CDR3 is TGCGCCAGCAGCTTGGAGCCGGCAGATAGCAATCAGCCCCAGCATTTT. Its protein product is CASSLEPADSNQPQHF.

This clonotype was seen only a few times. The chain joins TRBV12-5 to TRBJ2-5; tentative D call: TRBD2 (6 bases). Trimming removed 0 bases at V and 5 bases at J, with 16 bases between. The CDR3 is made up of 16 amino acids. In germline, CDR1 is LGHNT, CDR2 FRNRAP. The CDR3 nucleotides read TGTGCTAGTGGTTTGGTACCCACTAGCCCCAGTGAGACCCAGTACTTC. Translation gives CASGLVPTSPSETQYF. The whole variable domain, remainder taken from reference TRBV12-5 and TRBJ2-5, is DARVTQTPRHKVTEMGQEVTMRCQPILGHNTVFWYRQTMMQGLELLAYFRNRAPLDDSGMPKDRFSAEMPDATLATLKIQPSEPRDSAVYFCASGLVPTSPSETQYFGPGTRLLVL.